These 21 T cell receptor beta chains were sequenced from one sample in a study of T cell repertoires in cytomegalovirus infection. MiXCR, run by TCRdb on the reads, gives a single entry per CDR3 protein. The sample has 650,000 to 900,000 distinct CDR3 sequences; roughly 28% are singletons. Their antigens are not known. Sample: cultured CD8+ T cells from PBMCs, taken from culture after CMV antigen stimulation. The receptors shown here come from a human donor in good health (CMV status not recorded). Some clones in this sample may be carry-over from other donors' samples.

This clonotype was seen a few times. The V gene is TRBV27, the J gene TRBJ1-2; no reliable D call. The CDR3 totals 13 residues. V dropped 8 bases and J dropped 7 bases, with 17 bases sitting between them. Germline V lookup: CDR1 MNHEY, CDR2 SMNVEV (reference sequence). The CDR3 is CASGPGMGGGYTF. Written as DNA, the CDR3 is TGTGCCAGCGGTCCGGGCATGGGTGGTGGCTACACCTTC.

This sequence joins TRBV6-5 and TRBJ1-4; D is uncertain. The V end was cut by 4 bases, the J end by 7 bases, with 16 bases between. CDR1 and CDR2 from the germline V gene are MNHEY and SVGAGI. The CDR3 extends over 15 amino acids. CDR3 sequence (DNA): TGTGCCAGCAGTTCCTGGACGGACTATTCTGAAAAACTGTTTTTT. Its protein is CASSSWTDYSEKLFF.

The chain combines TRBV24-1 with TRBJ2-1; 8 nucleotides match TRBD2. This CDR3 region has 19 residues. The germline CDR1 and CDR2 sequences are KGHDR and SFDVKD. With V trimmed by 2 bases and J by 3 bases, 14 bases remained unmatched. The CDR3 DNA is TGTGCCACCAGTGATTCCGTCAATAAGGGACTAGTGCACTACAATGAGCAGTTCTTC. Amino acid sequence: CATSDSVNKGLVHYNEQFF.

V is TRBV6-5 and J is TRBJ1-1; 8 bases fit TRBD1. The CDR3 is 16 amino acids. Germline V gene data show CDR1 as MNHEY and CDR2 as SVGAGI. Unmatched junction bases numbered 10, after V lost 2 bases and J lost 5 bases. In DNA, the CDR3 is TGTGCCAGCAGTTACCTAAAGGACAGGGTAGGGACTGAAGCTTTCTTT. Encoded protein: CASSYLKDRVGTEAFF.

The genes are TRBV12-3 or TRBV12-4 and TRBJ1-5; D is unresolved. The V end was cut by 8 bases, the J end by 2 bases, with 13 bases between. This CDR3 has 14 residues. For the CDR3, the DNA is TGTGCCAGCGGGGTTGGTTATGGCAATCAGCCCCAGCATTTT. Its protein product is CASGVGYGNQPQHF.

The chain couples TRBV15 to TRBJ1-4; 7 bases align to TRBD1. CDR1 is LNHNV, CDR2 YYDKDF, per germline (reference sequence). This CDR3 comprises 17 residues. Trimming at V came to 2 bases and at J to 4 bases, leaving 10 bases not matched to a gene. The CDR3 DNA reads as TGTGCCACCAGCAGATTCTATCCGACAGGGCGTAATGAAAAACTGTTTTTT. The encoded protein is CATSRFYPTGRNEKLFF. Using reference TRBV15 and TRBJ1-4 for the parts outside the CDR3, the full variable domain is DAMVIQNPRYQVTQFGKPVTLSCSQTLNHNVMYWYQQKSSQAPKLLFHYYDKDFNNEADTPDNFQSRRPNTSFCFLDIRSPGLGDTAMYLCATSRFYPTGRNEKLFFGSGTQLSVL.

This clonotype has more than one count but fewer than ten. V and J are TRBV2 and TRBJ2-3; 9 bases are shared with TRBD2. CDR1 and CDR2 (germline): SNHLY, FYNNEI. The ends lost 7 bases at V and 6 bases at J; junction bases unmatched: 8. The CDR3 covers 14 residues. The CDR3 protein is CASKDSGGGDTQYF. CDR3 bases: TGTGCCAGCAAGGATAGCGGGGGTGGGGATACGCAGTATTTT.

This clonotype was recorded a few times. This rearrangement joins TRBV19 to TRBJ1-1; 8 nucleotides line up with TRBD1. Losses at the gene ends were 5 bases for V and 3 bases for J; bases not matched to a gene: 11. Germline CDR1 LNHDA, CDR2 SQIVND (reference sequence). CDR3 length equals 16 residues. DNA for the CDR3: TGTGCCAGTAGTCCAACCCGGACAGGGCTTTACACTGAAGCTTTCTTT. It codes for CASSPTRTGLYTEAFF.

Concerning this clonotype itself: With a much larger clone just one base away, this may be a read error. The chain joins TRBV7-6 to TRBJ1-2, with a weak D call TRBD1 (5 bases). The CDR3 length is 15 residues. Germline values: CDR1 SGHVS, CDR2 FNYEAQ. The germline V and J ends were trimmed by 4 bases and 5 bases, with 17 bases remaining between them. The CDR3 spells CASSSSGCLGYGYTF. The DNA for the CDR3 is TGTGCCAGCAGCTCATCAGGGTGCCTTGGGTATGGCTACACCTTC.

This clonotype was observed at least ten times. V gene TRBV7-9 combines with J gene TRBJ1-5; D uncertain. CDR1 SEHNR and CDR2 FQNEAQ come from the germline V gene (reference sequence). With 3 bases removed from V and 1 base from J, the gap between germline ends came to 7 bases. The CDR3 is made up of 14 amino acids. The CDR3 reads CASSFDGSNQPQHF. CDR3 DNA: TGTGCCAGCAGCTTTGACGGGAGCAATCAGCCCCAGCATTTT.

The chain joins TRBV7-9 to TRBJ1-4; D unresolved. Trimming shortened V by 2 bases and J by 8 bases, and 6 bases separated the two germline ends. From germline, CDR1 is SEHNR and CDR2 FQNEAQ (reference sequence). This CDR3 is 12 amino acids long. The CDR3 region is CASSLSPEKLFF. The CDR3 nucleotides read TGTGCCAGCAGCTTATCTCCAGAAAAACTGTTTTTT.

The chain is built from TRBV27 and TRBJ2-7; D not certain. The CDR3 extends over 14 amino acids. Trimming cost V 2 bases and J 2 bases, with 10 bases left between them. The germline gives CDR1 MNHEY, CDR2 SMNVEV (reference sequence). The CDR3 nucleotides read TGTGCCAGCAGTTTAGGACGGAGCACCTACGAGCAGTACTTC. The encoded protein is CASSLGRSTYEQYF.

There are many counts of this clonotype. The chain is built from TRBV7-9 and TRBJ1-1, with TRBD1 as a possible D gene (5 bases). CDR1 and CDR2 from the germline V gene are SEHNR and FQNEAQ (reference sequence). The CDR3 is 15 residues long. V lost 5 bases to trimming and J lost 3 bases, with 16 bases between them. CDR3 residues: CASSPVAGQDTEAFF. The CDR3 DNA reads TGTGCCAGCAGCCCGGTAGCAGGGCAGGACACTGAAGCTTTCTTT.

This clonotype was seen ten or more times. The chain is built from TRBV28 and TRBJ1-1; the D is unclear. CDR1 is MDHEN and CDR2 is SYDVKM in the germline V gene. Trimming cost V 3 bases and J 5 bases, with 10 bases left between them. This CDR3 is built from 13 residues. CDR3 loop: CASSFTGRTEAFF. CDR3 DNA: TGTGCCAGCAGTTTTACCGGGAGGACTGAAGCTTTCTTT.

The rearrangement links TRBV27 to TRBJ2-3; 13 bases line up with TRBD2. Germline V gene lookup returns CDR1 MNHEY and CDR2 SMNVEV (reference sequence). The CDR3 has 20 residues. J lost 0 bases, V lost 2 bases, and 11 bases had no gene match. The CDR3 loop reads CASSLTGLAGATVSTDTQYF. In DNA, the CDR3 is TGTGCCAGCAGTTTAACCGGACTAGCGGGGGCCACCGTGAGCACAGATACGCAGTATTTT.

The genes are TRBV14 and TRBJ2-2, with D perhaps matching TRBD1 or TRBD2 (5 bases each). CDR1 and CDR2 (germline): SGHDN, FVKESK. The CDR3 is 17 residues long. V lost 2 bases and J 7 bases, leaving 20 bases between the germline ends. The chain's CDR3 is CASSQSAGSGSFGELFF. The CDR3 bases are TGTGCCAGCAGCCAAAGCGCAGGGAGCGGCAGTTTCGGGGAGCTGTTTTTT. The full variable domain, completed using reference TRBV14 and TRBJ2-2, is EAGVTQFPSHSVIEKGQTVTLRCDPISGHDNLYWYRRVMGKEIKFLLHFVKESKQDESGMPNNRFLAERTGGTYSTLKVQPAELEDSGVYFCASSQSAGSGSFGELFFGEGSRLTVL.

In this sample, this clonotype turned up a few times. The chain employs TRBV7-6 and TRBJ1-1, with D possibly matching TRBD1 (6 bases). V shed 4 bases and J shed 4 bases, with 10 bases lying between them. This CDR3 has 13 amino acids. CDR1 and CDR2 (germline): SGHVS, FNYEAQ. The CDR3 nucleotides read TGTGCCAGCAGCTCCTCAGGGGCCACTGAAGCTTTCTTT. This codes for CASSSSGATEAFF.

The chain recombines TRBV15 with TRBJ1-1; the D gene is possibly TRBD1 (5 bases). Trimming cost V 5 bases and J 6 bases, with 13 bases left between them. The CDR3 runs 13 residues. Germline V gene sequence: CDR1 LNHNV, CDR2 YYDKDF (reference sequence). CDR3 sequence reads: CATSPRGGAEAFF. The CDR3 DNA reads TGTGCCACCAGCCCCCGGGGGGGGGCTGAAGCTTTCTTT.

This clonotype was counted at least ten times. The rearrangement joins TRBV28 to TRBJ1-1, with D maybe TRBD1 (5 bases). The CDR3 extends over 12 amino acids. Looked up from germline, CDR1 is MDHEN and CDR2 is SYDVKM. Trimming cost V 5 bases and J 6 bases, with 10 bases left between them. This CDR3 is CASSIGAAEAFF. As DNA, the CDR3 is TGTGCCAGCAGTATAGGGGCGGCTGAAGCTTTCTTT.

This clonotype was picked up many times. The chain links TRBV7-2 to TRBJ2-5; 15 bases line up with TRBD2. Germline V CDR1 and CDR2: SGHTA, FQGNSA. This CDR3 has 16 residues. After removal of 4 bases from V and 4 bases from J, the junction contained 4 bases not matched to a gene. The CDR3 nucleotides read TGTGCCAGCAGCTGGACTAGCGGGGGGGGAGGAGAGACCCAGTACTTC. Protein: CASSWTSGGGGETQYF.

There are a few counts of this clonotype. V is TRBV14 and J is TRBJ2-3; D unclear. The ends were cut back, 0 bases at V and 2 bases at J, with 12 bases in the middle. The CDR3 extends over 16 amino acids. The germline V gene encodes CDR1 SGHDN and CDR2 FVKESK. The CDR3 loop is CASSQDLGRFTDTQYF. The CDR3 coding sequence is TGTGCCAGCAGCCAAGATCTAGGTCGCTTCACAGATACGCAGTATTTT.